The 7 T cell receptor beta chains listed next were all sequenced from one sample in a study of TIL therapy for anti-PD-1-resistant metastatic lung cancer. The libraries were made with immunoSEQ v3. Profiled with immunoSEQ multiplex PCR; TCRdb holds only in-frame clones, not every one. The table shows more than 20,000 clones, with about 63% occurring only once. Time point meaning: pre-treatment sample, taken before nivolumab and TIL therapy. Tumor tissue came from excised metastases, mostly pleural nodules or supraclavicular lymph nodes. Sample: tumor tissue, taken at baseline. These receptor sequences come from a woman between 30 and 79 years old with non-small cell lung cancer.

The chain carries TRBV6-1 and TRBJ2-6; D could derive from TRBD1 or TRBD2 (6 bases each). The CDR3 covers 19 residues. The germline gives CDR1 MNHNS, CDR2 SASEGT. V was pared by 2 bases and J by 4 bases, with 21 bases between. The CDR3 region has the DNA TGTGCCAGCAGTGAAATCATCGGGGGCCTCAGGGACGGGGCCAACGTCCTGACTTTC. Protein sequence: CASSEIIGGLRDGANVLTF.

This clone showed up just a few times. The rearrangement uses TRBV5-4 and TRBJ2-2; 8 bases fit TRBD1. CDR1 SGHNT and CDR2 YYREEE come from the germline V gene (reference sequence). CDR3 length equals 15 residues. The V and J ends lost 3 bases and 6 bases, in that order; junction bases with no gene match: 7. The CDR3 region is CASSSSRGRAGELFF. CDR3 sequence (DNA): TGTGCCAGCAGCTCCTCCAGGGGGCGCGCCGGGGAGCTGTTTTTT.

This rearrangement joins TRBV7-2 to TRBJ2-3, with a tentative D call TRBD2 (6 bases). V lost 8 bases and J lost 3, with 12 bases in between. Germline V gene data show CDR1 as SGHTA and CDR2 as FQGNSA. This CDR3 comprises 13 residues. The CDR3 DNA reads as TGTGCCAGCGCCGTGCGGGAAACAGATACGCAGTATTTT. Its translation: CASAVRETDTQYF.

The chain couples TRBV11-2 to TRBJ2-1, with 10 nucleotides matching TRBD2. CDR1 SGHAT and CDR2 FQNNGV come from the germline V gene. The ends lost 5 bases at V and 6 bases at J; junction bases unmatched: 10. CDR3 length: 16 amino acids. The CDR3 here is CASSPRRLAGGNEQFF. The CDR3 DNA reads TGTGCCAGCAGCCCCAGGAGACTAGCGGGTGGCAATGAGCAGTTCTTC.

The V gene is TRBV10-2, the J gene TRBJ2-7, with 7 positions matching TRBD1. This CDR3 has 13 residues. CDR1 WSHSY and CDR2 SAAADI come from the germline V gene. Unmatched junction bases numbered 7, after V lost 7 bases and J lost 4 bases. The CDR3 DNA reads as TGCGCCAGCAAAACAGGGGAGACTTACGAGCAGTACTTC. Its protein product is CASKTGETYEQYF.

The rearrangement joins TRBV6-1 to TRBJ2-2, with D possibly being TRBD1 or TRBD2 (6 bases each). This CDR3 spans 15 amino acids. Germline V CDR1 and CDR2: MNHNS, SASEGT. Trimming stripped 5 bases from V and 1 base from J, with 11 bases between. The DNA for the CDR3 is TGTGCCAGCAGTCGCGGGACACAGAACACCGGGGAGCTGTTTTTT. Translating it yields CASSRGTQNTGELFF.

The CDR3 sequence: CATAGSTEAFF. DNA for the CDR3: TGTGCCACCGCGGGAAGCACTGAAGCTTTCTTT. The chain recombines TRBV28 with TRBJ1-1; the D is unclear. Trimming cost V 10 bases and J 4 bases, with 10 bases left between them. Per germline, CDR1 MDHEN and CDR2 SYDVKM. This CDR3 region has 11 residues. Drawing the rest from reference TRBV28 and TRBJ1-1, the complete variable domain is DVKVTQSSRYLVKRTGEKVFLECVQDMDHENMFWYRQDPGLGLRLIYFSYDVKMKEKGDIPEGYSVSREKKERFSLILESASTNQTSMYLCATAGSTEAFFGQGTRLTVV.